The rows below give T cell receptor beta chains drawn from one sample of a study of blood T cell repertoires in COVID-19. Profiling relied on immunoSEQ multiplex PCR, and the TCRdb table lists in-frame clones only, not all of them. Among some 94,000 clones listed, about 86% were seen once. The sequencing sample was made of peripheral blood. These receptors were taken from a human donor in a cohort sampled during active COVID-19. The CDR3 runs from the conserved cysteine through the conserved F or W. A D gene is named only where the DNA matches it firmly. A clone size is listed for some rows: how often the clone was seen (once, few, many), or a class if it is expanded.

V	length	D	J	size	DNA	CDR3
TRBV7-9	15	TRBD2	TRBJ2-7	.	TGTGCCAGCAGCCCCCGAACCGGGGGGGCCTACGAGCAGTACTTC	CASSPRTGGAYEQYF
TRBV4-3	17	TRBD1	TRBJ2-1	.	TGCGCCAGCAGCCAAGGAAAGGGGGACAGGGGCAGAAATGAGCAGTTCTTC	CASSQGKGDRGRNEQFF
TRBV19	16	TRBD2	TRBJ2-7	.	TGTGCCAGTAGCGTAGCCGGGACTAGCGGGACCTACGAGCAGTACTTC	CASSVAGTSGTYEQYF
TRBV7-3	14	TRBD2	TRBJ2-3	.	TGTGCCAGCAGCTACTCGCGGGAGTCAGATACGCAGTATTTT	CASSYSRESDTQYF
TRBV24-1	14	TRBD1	TRBJ2-1	.	TGTGCCACCAGCGACAGGGGGCGCGGCAATGAGCAGTTCTTC	CATSDRGRGNEQFF
TRBV5-1	18	TRBD2	TRBJ2-2	once	TGCGCCAGCAGCTTGGAGGGTAGCGGGGGGCCGCGCACCGGGGAGCTGTTTTTT	CASSLEGSGGPRTGELFF
TRBV5-8	14	.	TRBJ2-5	.	TGTGCCAGCAGCTTGGAGAGTCCCGGGGGGACCCAGTACTTC	CASSLESPGGTQYF
TRBV4-2	13	TRBD1	TRBJ1-2	once	TGTGCCAGCAGCCAGGGACAGGGAGATGGCTACACCTTC	CASSQGQGDGYTF
TRBV6-5	15	.	TRBJ2-7	.	TGTGCCAGCAGTTACTCCGCGAGGGAAACCTACGAGCAGTACTTC	CASSYSARETYEQYF
TRBV7-2	19	TRBD1	TRBJ2-6	.	TGTGCCAGCAGCCCCCGGGACAGGGTCCAGCTCTCTGGGGCCAACGTCCTGACTTTC	CASSPRDRVQLSGANVLTF
TRBV6-2/TRBV6-3	14	.	TRBJ1-4	.	TGTGCCAGCAGTGAGGGGGTTGGAAGCGAAAAACTGTTTTTT	CASSEGVGSEKLFF
TRBV5-1	15	TRBD1	TRBJ1-1	.	TGCGCCAGCAGCTACAGTGGGACAGGGGGCTCTGAAGCTTTCTTT	CASSYSGTGGSEAFF
TRBV10-3	14	TRBD1	TRBJ2-2	.	TGTGCCATCACCGACAGGGAATCGTCCGGGGAGCTGTTTTTT	CAITDRESSGELFF
TRBV29-1	13	.	TRBJ2-1	.	TGCAGCGTTGAACCTTGGAGTGGGAATGAGCAGTTCTTC	CSVEPWSGNEQFF
TRBV28	14	.	TRBJ2-1	.	TGTGCCAGCAACCGGGAATTTAGATACAATGAGCAGTTCTTC	CASNREFRYNEQFF
TRBV5-1	16	TRBD2	TRBJ2-3	.	TGCGCCAGCAGCTTGGCTAGCGGGGGGTTAACAGATACGCAGTATTTT	CASSLASGGLTDTQYF
TRBV10-3	16	TRBD2	TRBJ2-7	few	TGTGCCATCAGTGAGTTTAGACTAGCGGGGGCCTACGAGCAGTACTTC	CAISEFRLAGAYEQYF
TRBV7-9	14	TRBD2	TRBJ2-5	.	TGTGCCAGCAGACCTAGCGGAAAGCAAGAGACCCAGTACTTC	CASRPSGKQETQYF
TRBV6-5	15	.	TRBJ1-3	.	TGTGCCAGCACCGAAGGTGGGGGCACTGGAAACACCATATATTTT	CASTEGGGTGNTIYF
TRBV14	17	TRBD2	TRBJ2-2	.	TGTGCCAGCAGCCATTTAAGGACTAGCGCGAACACCGGGGAGCTGTTTTTT	CASSHLRTSANTGELFF
TRBV4-1	15	.	TRBJ1-1	once	TGCGCCAGCAGCCAAGATATAATGAGGAACACTGAAGCTTTCTTT	CASSQDIMRNTEAFF
TRBV19	15	TRBD1	TRBJ2-2	.	TGTGCCAGTAGTAGGACAGGGGGCTTCACCGGGGAGCTGTTTTTT	CASSRTGGFTGELFF
TRBV7-9	15	.	TRBJ2-7	.	TGTGCCAGCAGCCCCTCGGGACAATCCCCCTACGAGCAGTACTTC	CASSPSGQSPYEQYF
TRBV3-1/TRBV3-2	16	.	TRBJ1-3	.	TGTGCCAGCAGCCAAGACGGGACTACCTCTGGAAACACCATATATTTT	CASSQDGTTSGNTIYF
TRBV19	14	.	TRBJ1-5	.	TGTGCCAGTATTGGTTCTCCTAGGGGTTCGGCCCAGCATTTT	CASIGSPRGSAQHF
TRBV5-1	15	TRBD2	TRBJ2-7	.	TGCGCCAGCAGCTTCTTGCGGGGGTCAACTTTCGAGCAGTACTTC	CASSFLRGSTFEQYF
TRBV6-5	13	.	TRBJ1-2	once	TGTGCCAGCAGGGTAACAGGGTTCGGTGGCTACACCTTC	CASRVTGFGGYTF
TRBV6-5	13	.	TRBJ2-7	few	TGTGCCAGCAGTTATAACGACAGAGACGAGCAGTACTTC	CASSYNDRDEQYF
TRBV28	16	TRBD1	TRBJ2-7	.	TGTGCCAGCAGTTTATGGGGGACAGGGAGATCCAGCGAGCAGTACTTC	CASSLWGTGRSSEQYF
TRBV6-5	14	.	TRBJ2-3	.	TGTGCCAGCAGTTACGGACAGTACACAGATACGCAGTATTTT	CASSYGQYTDTQYF
TRBV20-1	10	.	TRBJ1-1	few	TGCAGTGCTAGAGTCAGTGAAGCTTTCTTT	CSARVSEAFF
TRBV4-3	16	TRBD2	TRBJ2-1	.	TGCGCCAGCAGCCAAGAGGAGCGGGATTTGTACAATGAGCAGTTCTTC	CASSQEERDLYNEQFF
TRBV7-3	15	TRBD1	TRBJ2-2	.	TGTGCCAGCAGCTTAACCGGGACAGAGACCGGGGAGCTGTTTTTT	CASSLTGTETGELFF
TRBV27	14	.	TRBJ1-2	.	TGTGCCAGCAGTTTAATGGCAGGGAACTATGGCTACACCTTC	CASSLMAGNYGYTF
TRBV7-9	14	TRBD1	TRBJ1-2	.	TGTGCCAGCAGCCAGGGGACAGGCCACTATGGCTACACCTTC	CASSQGTGHYGYTF
TRBV5-6	13	.	TRBJ1-5	.	TGTGCCAGCAGCGTCTATAGCAATCAGCCCCAGCATTTT	CASSVYSNQPQHF
TRBV28	14	.	TRBJ1-2	.	TGTGCCAGCAGTTTAAGGTCCCGGGGGGAAGGCTACACCTTC	CASSLRSRGEGYTF
TRBV6-5	15	TRBD1	TRBJ2-7	.	TGTGCCAGCAATGCTTATGGGACAGGGATCGACGAGCAGTACTTC	CASNAYGTGIDEQYF
TRBV28	14	TRBD1	TRBJ1-6	.	TGTGCCAGCAGCTCAGGGGGACTTAATTCACCCCTCCACTTT	CASSSGGLNSPLHF
TRBV18	14	TRBD2	TRBJ2-7	.	TGTGCCAGCTCACAGACCGGGGGGGGCTACGAGCAGTACTTC	CASSQTGGGYEQYF
TRBV7-2	15	TRBD1	TRBJ1-3	.	TGTGCCAGCAGCTTACAAGGGACAGGGGGTAACACCATATATTTT	CASSLQGTGGNTIYF
TRBV5-1	13	.	TRBJ2-5	.	TGCGCCAGCAGCTTGGCGTCTCAAGAGACCCAGTACTTC	CASSLASQETQYF